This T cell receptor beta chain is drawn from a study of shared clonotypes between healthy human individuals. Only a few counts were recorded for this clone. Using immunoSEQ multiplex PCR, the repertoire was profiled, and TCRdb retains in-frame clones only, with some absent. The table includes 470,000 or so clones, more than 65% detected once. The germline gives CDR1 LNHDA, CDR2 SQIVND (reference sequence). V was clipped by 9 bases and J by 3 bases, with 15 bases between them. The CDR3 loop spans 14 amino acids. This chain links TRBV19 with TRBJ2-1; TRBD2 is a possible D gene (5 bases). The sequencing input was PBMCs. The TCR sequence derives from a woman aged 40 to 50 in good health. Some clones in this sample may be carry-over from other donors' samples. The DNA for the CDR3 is TGTGCCAGCGCCGCGGACTCGAACTACAATGAGCAGTTCTTC. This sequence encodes CASAADSNYNEQFF.